The text below deals with one TCR beta chain. No antigen is known for it. Other nucleotide sequences in the sample specify the same CDR3. This entry comes from a study of beta chain features in type 1 diabetes. Study-level results: Type 1 diabetes patients had VDJ junctions that carried fewer insertions and more deletions. There was a moderate but significant shortening of TCRB CDR3s in all four CD4+ subsets of Type 1 diabetes patients.

Cell sorting via CD45RO/CCR7/CD25/CD127/CD95/CD27 was performed to obtain CD4+ naive, central memory, regulatory and stem cell-like memory cells. The isolated RNA, all of it, was reverse transcribed, so expressed TCRB transcripts were what got sequenced. Sequencing used immunoSEQ multiplex PCR; TCRdb keeps in-frame clones, though not all of them. The table records over 55,000 clones, around 50% of them present only once. This CDR3 contains 13 residues. The trim removed 6 bases at V and 3 bases at J, leaving 4 bases unmatched. Germline V lookup: CDR1 SEHNR, CDR2 FQNEAQ (reference sequence). The TCR was taken from a woman aged 40-49 years with type 1 diabetes. The sample taken for sequencing was Tregs from blood. This sequence joins TRBV7-9 and TRBJ1-2; 7 bases fit TRBD1. The CDR3 DNA reads as TGTGCCAGCAGTCCCGGACAGGACTATGGCTACACCTTC. It translates to CASSPGQDYGYTF.